A selection of T cell receptor beta chains follows, all from one sample in a study of blood T cell repertoires in COVID-19. This table comes from immunoSEQ multiplex PCR, and its TCRdb copy is limited to in-frame clones, with some not included. The table has 250,000 to 350,000 clones, 86% seen once. Sequenced material: peripheral blood. The origin of the receptors is a woman in her seventies with COVID-19, enrolled during active disease. Each CDR3 is given with its conserved first and last residue. The D gene is left open where the match is weak. Size values are once, few and many counts, or a class for expanded clones, and some rows have none.

TRBJ2-4 | TRBD2 | TRBV3-1/TRBV3-2 | NA | TGTGCCAGCAGCCAAGTCGGGAGGGATCAGTACTTC | CASSQVGRDQYF
TRBJ2-5 | NA | TRBV2 | NA | TGTGCCAGCAACTCTAGAGGGGAGACCCAGTACTTC | CASNSRGETQYF
TRBJ2-3 | TRBD2 | TRBV20-1 | NA | TGCAGTGCTAGTTATAGCGGGGGGGTCCGAGATACGCAGTATTTT | CSASYSGGVRDTQYF
TRBJ1-5 | TRBD1 | TRBV2 | NA | TGTGCCAGCAGTGAGTGGACAGGGGATCAGCCCCAGCATTTT | CASSEWTGDQPQHF
TRBJ2-1 | TRBD1 | TRBV27 | NA | TGTGCCAGCAATACTAGGGACAGGGTTCAGAGCAATGAGCAGTTCTTC | CASNTRDRVQSNEQFF
TRBJ1-6 | TRBD1 | TRBV6-6 | NA | TGTGCCAGCAGTCGGGGGACAGGGAAAGAGGGCTCCTATAATTCACCCCTCCACTTT | CASSRGTGKEGSYNSPLHF
TRBJ1-2 | NA | TRBV9 | NA | TGTGCCAGCAGCGTAGGTGGGGGCGCGACCTATGGCTACACCTTC | CASSVGGGATYGYTF
TRBJ1-2 | TRBD1 | TRBV5-6 | NA | TGTGCCAGCAGCGATGGGACAGGGATTGGCGGCTACACCTTC | CASSDGTGIGGYTF
TRBJ2-7 | TRBD2 | TRBV18 | NA | TGTGCCAGCTCATCACTTCCCGGGGGCAGTGGACTAGCGGGGGTCCCCGAGCAGTACTTC | CASSSLPGGSGLAGVPEQYF
TRBJ1-2 | NA | TRBV3-1/TRBV3-2 | NA | TGTGCCAGCAGCCCCCGGGACAACCCTAACTATGGCTACACCTTC | CASSPRDNPNYGYTF
TRBJ1-1 | TRBD1 | TRBV4-3 | NA | TGCGCCAGCAGCCAAGTCCTCGGCCGGGACAGGGGCACTGAAGCTTTCTTT | CASSQVLGRDRGTEAFF
TRBJ1-1 | NA | TRBV10-2 | NA | TGCGCCAGCAGCCTCAGGGCGAACACTGAAGCTTTCTTT | CASSLRANTEAFF
TRBJ2-7 | NA | TRBV18 | NA | TGTGCCAGCTCACCACCGACAGGTCTCTCCTACGAGCAGTACTTC | CASSPPTGLSYEQYF
TRBJ1-5 | TRBD1 | TRBV28 | NA | TGTGCCAGCACTCATACGGACAGGGCCGATCAGCCCCAGCATTTT | CASTHTDRADQPQHF
TRBJ1-4 | NA | TRBV28 | NA | TGTGCCAGCAGTTACAGCACCGAGAATGAAAAACTGTTTTTT | CASSYSTENEKLFF
TRBJ2-3 | TRBD2 | TRBV7-2 | NA | TGTGCCAGCAGTTGGGGACTAGCGGGGGGGCGCACAGATACGCAGTATTTT | CASSWGLAGGRTDTQYF
TRBJ1-3 | TRBD1 | TRBV18 | NA | TGTGCCAGCTCACCAGGACAGGGGGGAAACACCATATATTTT | CASSPGQGGNTIYF
TRBJ2-3 | TRBD1 | TRBV9 | once | TGTGCCAGCAGCCCGGGACAGGGGGCAAGTTATACGCAGTATTTT | CASSPGQGASYTQYF
TRBJ2-7 | TRBD1 | TRBV5-6 | NA | TGTGCCAGCAACTTCAACAGGGGCACCGAGCAGTACTTC | CASNFNRGTEQYF
TRBJ1-2 | NA | TRBV7-2 | few | TGTGCCAGCAGCTTAGGGTCACAGTGGGGAGCATATGGCTACACCTTC | CASSLGSQWGAYGYTF
TRBJ1-6 | NA | TRBV6-5 | NA | TGTGCCAGCAGTCTCGGGACTGGGAACAATTCACCCCTCCACTTT | CASSLGTGNNSPLHF
TRBJ2-5 | NA | TRBV19 | NA | TGTGCCAGTAGTCACCGTCGGAGGGGTCAAGAGACCCAGTACTTC | CASSHRRRGQETQYF
TRBJ2-7 | TRBD1 | TRBV4-1 | NA | TGCGCCAGCAGCCAGTTCGGGACAGGGCTCTTCTCCTACGAGCAGTACTTC | CASSQFGTGLFSYEQYF
TRBJ2-1 | NA | TRBV10-3 | NA | TGTGCCATCAGCTTGATCGGCAATGAGCAGTTCTTC | CAISLIGNEQFF
TRBJ1-6 | NA | TRBV6-6 | NA | TGTGCCGCCTACGAGGGATATAATTCACCCCTCCACTTT | CAAYEGYNSPLHF
TRBJ1-3 | NA | TRBV19 | NA | TGTGCCAGTAGGGATTATTCGGGACTGAGCTCTGGAAACACCATATATTTT | CASRDYSGLSSGNTIYF
TRBJ1-6 | NA | TRBV21-1 | NA | TGTGCCAGCAGCAATCCAGGGACTACGGGTTCACCCCTCCACTTT | CASSNPGTTGSPLHF
TRBJ1-6 | TRBD1 | TRBV7-2 | NA | TGTGCCAGCAGCTTAGGACAGGGTGATAATTCACCCCTCCACTTT | CASSLGQGDNSPLHF
TRBJ1-3 | TRBD1 | TRBV6-4 | NA | TGTGCCACCAGGGGGCCCGAGAGCTCTGGAAACACCATATATTTT | CATRGPESSGNTIYF
TRBJ1-4 | TRBD1 | TRBV5-1 | NA | TGCGCCAGTCGCCCGACAGGGGGTCATGGTAATGAAAAACTGTTTTTT | CASRPTGGHGNEKLFF
TRBJ1-1 | TRBD1 | TRBV18 | NA | TGTGCCAGCTCGCCGACAGGGGAGAACACTGAAGCTTTCTTT | CASSPTGENTEAFF
TRBJ1-2 | NA | TRBV24-1 | NA | TGCAAACGGGGGGTTGGTGGCTATGGCTACACCTTC | CKRGVGGYGYTF
TRBJ2-4 | TRBD2 | TRBV2 | NA | TGTGCCAGCAGTAAACTAGCGGGGGCCGGTAACATTCAGTACTTC | CASSKLAGAGNIQYF
TRBJ2-2 | NA | TRBV9 | few | TGTGCCAGCAGCCGCTGGGGGGGGCAAACCGGGGAGCTGTTTTTT | CASSRWGGQTGELFF
TRBJ2-7 | NA | TRBV5-1 | NA | TGCGCCAGCAGGACCCTAGGGGGCTACGAGCAGTACTTC | CASRTLGGYEQYF
TRBJ2-5 | TRBD1 | TRBV9 | NA | TGTGCCAGCAGCGACCGACAGGGTTTGGGAGAGACCCAGTACTTC | CASSDRQGLGETQYF
TRBJ2-7 | NA | TRBV9 | NA | TGTGCCAGCAGCCCCCCCTCTTACGAGCAGTACTTC | CASSPPSYEQYF
TRBJ2-5 | NA | TRBV29-1 | NA | TGCAGCGTTGTAACAGGCCTCTTGAGGACCCAGTACTTC | CSVVTGLLRTQYF
TRBJ2-3 | TRBD2 | TRBV7-6 | NA | TGTGCCAGCAGCTTAATTGTAGCGGGGAGTAGCACAGATACGCAGTATTTT | CASSLIVAGSSTDTQYF
TRBJ1-4 | NA | TRBV2 | once | TGTGCCAGCAGTGACAGGGGAATAAATGAAAAACTGTTTTTT | CASSDRGINEKLFF
TRBJ2-3 | NA | TRBV2 | NA | TGTGCCAGCAGGGCGGGGACCGGGGCAGATACGCAGTATTTT | CASRAGTGADTQYF
TRBJ2-1 | TRBD2 | TRBV2 | once | TGTGCCAGCAGTGGGACTAGCGGGGGTTACAATGAGCAGTTCTTC | CASSGTSGGYNEQFF
TRBJ1-1 | TRBD1 | TRBV12-5 | NA | TGTGCTAGTGGTTTGGGACAGGGACAAGCTTTCTTT | CASGLGQGQAFF
TRBJ1-2 | TRBD1 | TRBV19 | once | TGTGCCAGTAGTATAGAGGACAGGACCTTTAACTATGGCTACACCTTC | CASSIEDRTFNYGYTF